The rows below give T cell receptor beta chains drawn from one sample of a study of blood T cell repertoires in COVID-19. The table came from immunoSEQ multiplex PCR; TCRdb's copy has only in-frame clones and leaves some out. The sample has approximately 210,000 clones, around four fifths seen once. Sample: peripheral blood. Every receptor here comes from a man between 50 and 59 years old with active or convalescent COVID-19. Both conserved end residues are part of each CDR3. A D gene is named only where the DNA matches it firmly. The size entry is marked missing in some rows and otherwise reads once, few, many or a size class.

j_gene	d_gene	v_gene	abundance	len	CDR3nt	CDR3aa
TRBJ2-7	TRBD2	TRBV5-1	NA	18	TGCGCCAGCAGCTTGACTGGGACTAGCCATGCGCAGAACTACGAGCAGTACTTC	CASSLTGTSHAQNYEQYF
TRBJ1-5	TRBD1	TRBV6-5	NA	14	TGTGCCAGCAGGGGACAGGGGGCTTGGCAGCCCCAGCATTTT	CASRGQGAWQPQHF
TRBJ1-5	NA	TRBV27	NA	13	TGTGCCAGCAGTGACAACAGGGTGCAGCCCCAGCATTTT	CASSDNRVQPQHF
TRBJ2-7	NA	TRBV19	NA	14	TGTGCCAGTCGTGGCGGGACTCCATCCTACGAGCAGTACTTC	CASRGGTPSYEQYF
TRBJ2-3	TRBD2	TRBV28	NA	17	TGTGCCAGCAGTTCCGTCATAGCGGGAGGGCCCGCAGATACGCAGTATTTT	CASSSVIAGGPADTQYF
TRBJ2-2	TRBD1	TRBV28	NA	16	TGTGCCAGCAGTTTGGGGGGACAGGGGGCGCGAGGGGAGCTGTTTTTT	CASSLGGQGARGELFF
TRBJ1-4	NA	TRBV3-1/TRBV3-2	NA	13	TGTGCCAGCAGCCAGGCAGGAAGTGGAAAACTGTTTTTT	CASSQAGSGKLFF
TRBJ1-2	NA	TRBV7-2	NA	13	TGTGCCAGCAGCTTAGGGGCCAGCTATGGCTACACCTTC	CASSLGASYGYTF
TRBJ2-7	NA	TRBV3-1/TRBV3-2	NA	13	TGTGCCAGCAGCCAAGCTTCAGGGATCGAGCAGTACTTC	CASSQASGIEQYF
TRBJ1-2	TRBD1	TRBV28	NA	14	TGTGCCAGCAGTCCTCAGGGGGAAGGGTATGGCTACACCTTC	CASSPQGEGYGYTF
TRBJ2-3	NA	TRBV6-5	NA	15	TGTGCCAGCAGTCTCAAGCGGACCGGCACAGATACGCAGTATTTT	CASSLKRTGTDTQYF
TRBJ1-5	NA	TRBV5-1	NA	13	TGCGCCAGCAGCTTGGGGGCCAATCAGCCCCAGCATTTT	CASSLGANQPQHF
TRBJ2-5	NA	TRBV6-5	NA	16	TGTGCCAGCAGTTACTCCTTCTCAGTGTACCAAGAGACCCAGTACTTC	CASSYSFSVYQETQYF
TRBJ2-2	TRBD2	TRBV5-1	NA	15	TGCGCCAGCGTCTCGAGCGGGAGTGGCACCGGGGAGCTGTTTTTT	CASVSSGSGTGELFF
TRBJ1-2	NA	TRBV19	NA	11	TGTGCCATTGAGTTAAACTATGGCTACACCTTC	CAIELNYGYTF
TRBJ1-2	NA	TRBV19	NA	16	TGTGCCAGTAGTATTGCGCAGGGCCATAACTTCTATGGCTACACCTTC	CASSIAQGHNFYGYTF
TRBJ1-1	NA	TRBV11-2	once	15	TGTGCCAGCAGCTTAATCCCGGGTGGATACACTGAAGCTTTCTTT	CASSLIPGGYTEAFF
TRBJ2-3	TRBD2	TRBV5-1	NA	15	TGCGCCAGCAACGTAGCGGGAGGCCGCACAGATACGCAGTATTTT	CASNVAGGRTDTQYF
TRBJ2-7	NA	TRBV4-3	NA	14	TGCGCCAGCAGCCAAGGACACTTTTCCTACGAGCAGTACTTC	CASSQGHFSYEQYF
TRBJ1-1	TRBD1	TRBV25-1	NA	15	TGTGCCAGCACCTCCGGGACAGTCATGAACACTGAAGCTTTCTTT	CASTSGTVMNTEAFF
TRBJ1-1	TRBD1	TRBV7-3	NA	14	TGTGCCAGCAGCGCAGAAGGACAGGGGAATGAAGCTTTCTTT	CASSAEGQGNEAFF
TRBJ1-2	TRBD1	TRBV25-1	NA	14	TGTGCCAGCAGTGAATATAACAGGGGGGAAGGCTACACCTTC	CASSEYNRGEGYTF
TRBJ2-5	NA	TRBV18	NA	14	TGTGCCAGCTCACCACAAGGGGCCCAAGAGACCCAGTACTTC	CASSPQGAQETQYF
TRBJ2-1	TRBD2	TRBV7-3	NA	14	TGTGCCAGCAGCTTATTGCGGGAGGGGAGTGAGCAGTTCTTC	CASSLLREGSEQFF
TRBJ1-1	TRBD1	TRBV11-2	NA	14	TGTGCCAGCAGCCCAATGACAGGGGTCACTGAAGCTTTCTTT	CASSPMTGVTEAFF
TRBJ2-7	NA	TRBV28	NA	14	TGTGCCAGCACAAGGGACTCAGTTGCCTACGAGCAGTACTTC	CASTRDSVAYEQYF